These 30 T cell receptor beta chains originate from one sample sequenced in a study of OX40 agonist ivuxolimab in advanced cancers. Here immunoSEQ multiplex PCR was the method, and the copy in TCRdb shows in-frame clones only, minus some. The sample includes tens of thousands of clones, approximately 86% of them seen just once. The material sequenced was CD4+ or CD8+ T cells sorted from blood, taken in a trial of the OX40 agonist ivuxolimab. These receptor sequences come from an adult with an advanced solid tumor such as melanoma, head and neck, liver or kidney cancer.

V and J are TRBV15 and TRBJ2-1, with TRBD2 as a possible D gene (6 bases). Germline V gene data show CDR1 as LNHNV and CDR2 as YYDKDF (reference sequence). V was cut by 3 bases and J by 5 bases, with 17 bases left in between. CDR3 size: 16 residues. CDR3 protein: CATSRTKGLQDNEQFF. The CDR3 region has the DNA TGTGCCACCAGCAGGACTAAGGGACTGCAAGACAATGAGCAGTTCTTC. The full variable domain, completed using reference TRBV15 and TRBJ2-1, is DAMVIQNPRYQVTQFGKPVTLSCSQTLNHNVMYWYQQKSSQAPKLLFHYYDKDFNNEADTPDNFQSRRPNTSFCFLDIRSPGLGDTAMYLCATSRTKGLQDNEQFFGPGTRLTVL.

The V call is TRBV7-8, the J call TRBJ1-3; 7 bases align to TRBD1. CDR1 is SGHVS and CDR2 is FQNEAQ in the germline V gene. The ends lost 1 base at V and 0 bases at J; junction bases unmatched: 3. This CDR3 is 16 amino acids long. The CDR3: CASSLGRGHSGNTIYF. The CDR3 DNA follows: TGTGCCAGCAGCTTAGGAAGGGGGCACTCTGGAAACACCATATATTTT. The variable domain in full, with the rest retrieved from reference TRBV7-8 and TRBJ1-3, is GAGVSQSPRYKVAKRGQDVALRCDPISGHVSLFWYQQALGQGPEFLTYFQNEAQLDKSGLPSDRFFAERPEGSVSTLKIQRTQQEDSAVYLCASSLGRGHSGNTIYFGEGSWLTVV.

V usage is TRBV7-8 and J usage is TRBJ1-3; TRBD1 matches 8 bases. CDR3 length: 16 amino acids. V dropped 5 bases and J dropped 1; count of bases not matched to a gene: 7. Per the germline V gene, CDR1 is SGHVS and CDR2 is FQNEAQ. The CDR3 reads CASSHDRGVSGNTIYF. CDR3 DNA: TGTGCCAGCAGCCATGACAGGGGAGTGTCTGGAAACACCATATATTTT.

The J gene is TRBJ1-1, the V gene TRBV18, with D possibly TRBD1 on 5 matching bases. The CDR3 length is 14 residues. Germline V gene lookup returns CDR1 KGHSH and CDR2 LQKENI. Between the trimmed V and J ends, which lost 1 base and 1 base, there was a span of 7 bases. This chain's CDR3 is CASSPLTENTEAFF. For the CDR3, the DNA is TGTGCCAGCTCACCACTGACAGAGAACACTGAAGCTTTCTTT.

The CDR3 nucleotides read TGTGCCAGCAGTGAGGGGGGCATACGGTCCTACGAGCAGTACTTC. Translating gives CASSEGGIRSYEQYF. V is TRBV6-1 and J is TRBJ2-7; D may match TRBD1 or TRBD2 (6 bases each). V shed 3 bases and J shed 1 base, with 13 bases lying between them. CDR1 MNHNS and CDR2 SASEGT come from the germline V gene. The CDR3 has 15 amino acids.

This sequence joins TRBV5-3 and TRBJ2-7; 9 bases fit TRBD2. TRBV5-3 counts as an open reading frame of uncertain function. CDR3 length: 16 amino acids. J was trimmed by 1 base and V by 4 bases; bases with no gene match: 9. CDR3 loop: CARSPWLAGPSYEQYF. For the CDR3, the DNA is TGTGCCAGAAGCCCCTGGCTAGCGGGGCCTTCCTACGAGCAGTACTTC.

V gene TRBV5-1 combines with J gene TRBJ2-2; 7 nucleotides agree with TRBD1. Trimming removed 2 bases from V and 5 bases from J; junction bases left unmatched: 6. The CDR3 is 15 residues long. Germline V gene sequence: CDR1 SGHRS, CDR2 YFSETQ. CDR3 in amino acids: CASSFEGAHTGELFF. In nucleotides, the CDR3 is TGCGCCAGCAGCTTTGAGGGGGCGCATACCGGGGAGCTGTTTTTT.

The J gene is TRBJ1-1, the V gene TRBV6-1; D ambiguous. Germline V lookup: CDR1 MNHNS, CDR2 SASEGT. The V end was cut by 3 bases, the J end by 6 bases, with 11 bases between. The CDR3 contains 13 residues. CDR3 protein: CASSENTRPEAFF. The CDR3 nucleotides read TGTGCCAGCAGTGAGAATACTAGACCTGAAGCTTTCTTT.

This rearrangement joins TRBV18 to TRBJ1-1, with 8 bases fitting TRBD1. The J segment lost 7 bases and the V segment lost 4 bases, leaving 14 bases of the junction unmatched. This CDR3 region has 16 residues. Per the germline V gene, CDR1 is KGHSH and CDR2 is LQKENI. The CDR3 DNA reads as TGTGCCAGCTCACTAACCGGGACAGGAGGTACCCGTGAAGCTTTCTTT. The encoded protein is CASSLTGTGGTREAFF.

This clone was counted between two and nine times. Distinct nucleotide sequences in the sample also encode this CDR3. The rearrangement joins TRBV9 to TRBJ1-2, with D unresolved. CDR3 length: 14 residues. Germline V gene data show CDR1 as SGDLS and CDR2 as YYNGEE. Trimming stripped 0 bases from V and 8 bases from J, with 14 bases between. This CDR3 reads CASSVGDTPGGYTF. As DNA, the CDR3 is TGTGCCAGCAGCGTAGGAGACACCCCGGGCGGCTACACCTTC.

This clone appeared a single time. The rearrangement uses TRBV14 and TRBJ2-5, with TRBD1 as a possible D gene (5 bases). This CDR3 is built from 16 residues. Germline assignment: CDR1 SGHDN and CDR2 FVKESK. Deletions cut 4 bases from V and 1 base from J, with 16 bases between. CDR3 sequence: CASSPRKGILQETQYF. CDR3 coding DNA: TGTGCCAGCAGCCCCCGGAAGGGGATACTCCAAGAGACCCAGTACTTC.

This chain links TRBV5-1 with TRBJ2-1, with D possibly TRBD2 on 6 matching bases. The V and J ends lost 0 bases and 7 bases respectively, with 11 bases between them. The CDR3 covers 14 residues. Germline assignment: CDR1 SGHRS and CDR2 YFSETQ. The CDR3 is CASSLVVAGNEQFF. Here the CDR3 DNA reads TGCGCCAGCAGCTTGGTCGTCGCGGGGAATGAGCAGTTCTTC.

This rearrangement joins TRBV2 to TRBJ1-3; unclear D gene. Germline V CDR1 and CDR2: SNHLY, FYNNEI. This CDR3 contains 15 residues. V was trimmed by 7 bases and J by 0 bases, leaving 13 bases between them. The CDR3 region is CASTLGGFSGNTIYF. CDR3 nucleotides: TGTGCCAGCACCCTAGGAGGCTTCTCTGGAAACACCATATATTTT. The full variable domain, rest sourced from reference TRBV2 and TRBJ1-3, is EPEVTQTPSHQVTQMGQEVILRCVPISNHLYFYWYRQILGQKVEFLVSFYNNEISEKSEIFDDQFSVERPDGSNFTLKIRSTKLEDSAMYFCASTLGGFSGNTIYFGEGSWLTVV.

The genes are TRBV15 and TRBJ2-5; perhaps TRBD1 as D (6 bases). Germline loops: CDR1 LNHNV, CDR2 YYDKDF (reference sequence). The CDR3 consists of 17 residues. V lost 7 bases to trimming and J lost 0 bases, with 21 bases between them. The CDR3 DNA reads TGTGCCACCACCAAGAGAAAGGACAGATTCTACCAAGAGACCCAGTACTTC. Amino acid sequence: CATTKRKDRFYQETQYF.

The chain joins TRBV6-1 to TRBJ2-2; 13 bases match TRBD2. V lost 10 bases and J lost 5; bases outside the gene matches: 7. Per germline, CDR1 MNHNS and CDR2 SASEGT. The CDR3 totals 15 residues. The CDR3 loop is CATTSGGTGTGELFF. CDR3 nucleotides: TGTGCCACGACTAGCGGGGGGACGGGTACCGGGGAGCTGTTTTTT.

This chain uses TRBV18 with TRBJ1-2; the D gene is possibly TRBD1 (5 bases). The CDR3 extends over 13 amino acids. V dropped 4 bases and J dropped 1 base, with 7 bases sitting between them. Germline assignment: CDR1 KGHSH and CDR2 LQKENI. The CDR3 sequence is CASSLTDNYGYTF. The CDR3 DNA reads as TGTGCCAGCTCACTGACAGATAACTATGGCTACACCTTC.

The chain links TRBV5-1 to TRBJ2-1, with D possibly being TRBD1 or TRBD2 (5 bases each). V shed 3 bases and J shed 0 bases, with 10 bases lying between them. Germline assignment: CDR1 SGHRS and CDR2 YFSETQ. This CDR3 comprises 15 residues. The CDR3 bases are TGCGCCAGCAGCTCGACAGCGGACTCCTACAATGAGCAGTTCTTC. Its translation: CASSSTADSYNEQFF.

This sequence joins TRBV4-2 and TRBJ1-1; weak D call: TRBD1 (6 bases). Trimming pared 2 bases from V and 4 bases from J, leaving 8 bases between. Germline lookup yields CDR1 LGHNA and CDR2 YNFKEQ. The length of the CDR3 is 13 residues. This chain's CDR3 is CASSQTGSTEAFF. The CDR3 DNA is TGTGCCAGCAGCCAAACAGGGTCCACTGAAGCTTTCTTT.

This clone ranks as medium-sized (0.01 to 0.1%). Distinct nucleotide sequences in the sample also encode this CDR3. This chain links TRBV7-8 with TRBJ2-6; D unresolved. In germline, CDR1 is SGHVS, CDR2 FQNEAQ. The CDR3 runs 14 residues. Trimming removed 1 base at V and 0 bases at J, with 1 base between. Here the CDR3 DNA reads TGTGCCAGCAGCTTAGGCTCTGGGGCCAACGTCCTGACTTTC. Translated: CASSLGSGANVLTF. Drawing the rest from reference TRBV7-8 and TRBJ2-6, the complete variable domain is GAGVSQSPRYKVAKRGQDVALRCDPISGHVSLFWYQQALGQGPEFLTYFQNEAQLDKSGLPSDRFFAERPEGSVSTLKIQRTQQEDSAVYLCASSLGSGANVLTFGAGSRLTVL.

The sample holds a few counts of this clone. The rearrangement joins TRBV19 to TRBJ1-5, with D perhaps TRBD1 (5 bases). The germline V gene encodes CDR1 LNHDA and CDR2 SQIVND (reference sequence). The ends were cut back, 2 bases at V and 6 bases at J, with 17 bases in the middle. The CDR3 length is 16 residues. This CDR3 reads CASSILGEGRGQPQHF. The CDR3, as DNA: TGTGCCAGTAGTATACTGGGCGAGGGGCGCGGTCAGCCCCAGCATTTT.

This chain links TRBV6-5 with TRBJ1-4; D gene unclear. With 6 bases removed from V and 10 bases from J, the gap between germline ends came to 21 bases. CDR1 is MNHEY and CDR2 is SVGAGI in the germline V gene. The CDR3 length is 15 residues. CDR3 DNA sequence: TGTGCCAGCAGCCAAGCGGCAGGCATCGTTGGAAAACTGTTTTTT. It encodes CASSQAAGIVGKLFF.

The V gene is TRBV19, the J gene TRBJ1-3; D remains ambiguous. V shed 7 bases and J shed 5 bases, with 21 bases lying between them. The germline CDR1 and CDR2 sequences are LNHDA and SQIVND (reference sequence). This CDR3 is built from 16 residues. The CDR3 sequence: CASTPGSGHPRNTIYF. Here the CDR3 DNA reads TGTGCCAGTACCCCTGGCTCGGGCCATCCCCGAAACACCATATATTTT.

The chain combines TRBV2 with TRBJ2-5; TRBD1 agrees at 7 bases. V lost 7 bases, J lost 4 bases, and 6 bases stayed unmatched. Germline V gene lookup returns CDR1 SNHLY and CDR2 FYNNEI. The CDR3 has 13 amino acids. The CDR3 protein is CASIRGKRETQYF. DNA of the CDR3: TGTGCCAGCATCAGGGGGAAAAGAGAGACCCAGTACTTC.

CDR3 coding DNA: TGTGCCTGGAGTTGGACATTCTATGGCTACACCTTC. It encodes CAWSWTFYGYTF. The chain couples TRBV30 to TRBJ1-2, with D perhaps matching TRBD1 (5 bases). V was pared by 2 bases and J by 4 bases, with 8 bases between. The germline CDR1 and CDR2 sequences are GTSNPN and SVGIG (reference sequence). The CDR3 runs to 12 residues.

Here the CDR3 reads CASSFGQGRTKNIQYF. The CDR3 DNA reads as TGTGCCAGTAGTTTCGGACAGGGGAGGACGAAAAACATTCAGTACTTC. The chain carries TRBV19 and TRBJ2-4; TRBD1 aligns across 9 bases. This CDR3 region has 16 residues. Germline CDR1 reads LNHDA; CDR2 reads SQIVND (reference sequence). After removal of 5 bases from V and 4 bases from J, the junction contained 9 bases not matched to a gene.

The J gene is TRBJ1-2, the V gene TRBV7-2; 8 bases line up with TRBD1. There are 13 residues in the CDR3. V lost 1 base to trimming and J lost 8 bases; unmatched junction nucleotides: 3. Germline assignment: CDR1 SGHTA and CDR2 FQGNSA. The CDR3 DNA reads TGTGCCAGCAGCTTAGGGACAGGGTTCGGCTACACCTTC. It translates to CASSLGTGFGYTF.

The rearrangement uses TRBV6-1 and TRBJ1-5; D possibly corresponds to TRBD1 (5 bases). Trimming shortened V by 6 bases and J by 0 bases, and 12 bases separated the two germline ends. This CDR3 contains 15 residues. From germline, CDR1 is MNHNS and CDR2 SASEGT. CDR3 region: CASSLGHNSNQPQHF. CDR3 coding DNA: TGTGCCAGCAGCCTAGGACACAATAGCAATCAGCCCCAGCATTTT.

The V and J genes are TRBV6-1 and TRBJ1-5; D gene unclear. Trimming removed 2 bases from V and 7 bases from J, with 9 bases in between. CDR1 is MNHNS and CDR2 is SASEGT in the germline V gene. This CDR3 region has 13 residues. The CDR3 protein is CASSEPGRQPQHF. CDR3 nucleotides: TGTGCCAGCAGTGAACCCGGGCGGCAGCCCCAGCATTTT.

This clone appeared a few times. J is TRBJ1-5 and V is TRBV7-9; TRBD1 is a possible D gene (5 bases). Germline V gene lookup returns CDR1 SEHNR and CDR2 FQNEAQ (reference sequence). This CDR3 contains 15 residues. The germline V and J ends were trimmed by 1 base and 3 bases, with 10 bases remaining between them. In DNA, the CDR3 is TGTGCCAGCAGCTTAGGGCCAGGGTTCAATCAGCCCCAGCATTTT. It codes for CASSLGPGFNQPQHF.

The genes are TRBV5-7 and TRBJ2-7; unclear D gene. TRBV5-7 is recorded as an ORF, its role being uncertain. The CDR3 consists of 15 residues. V was shortened by 5 bases and J by 0 bases, with 15 bases between the two germline ends. CDR3 in amino acids: CASRYPTARSYEQYF. The CDR3 coding sequence is TGTGCCAGCAGGTACCCTACGGCCCGCTCCTACGAGCAGTACTTC.